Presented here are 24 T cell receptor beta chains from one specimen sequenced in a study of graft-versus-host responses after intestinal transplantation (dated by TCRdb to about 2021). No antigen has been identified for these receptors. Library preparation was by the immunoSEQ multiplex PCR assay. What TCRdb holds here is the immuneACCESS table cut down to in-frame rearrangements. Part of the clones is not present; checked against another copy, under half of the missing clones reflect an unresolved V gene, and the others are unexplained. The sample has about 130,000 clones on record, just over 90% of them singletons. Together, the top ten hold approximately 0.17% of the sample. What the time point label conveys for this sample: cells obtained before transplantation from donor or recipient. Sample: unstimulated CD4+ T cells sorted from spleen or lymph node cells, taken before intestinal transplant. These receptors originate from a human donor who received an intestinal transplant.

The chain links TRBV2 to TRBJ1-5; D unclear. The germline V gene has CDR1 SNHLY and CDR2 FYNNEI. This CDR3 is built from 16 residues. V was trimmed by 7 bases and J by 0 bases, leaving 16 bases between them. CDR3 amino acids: CASKRGLRDSNQPQHF. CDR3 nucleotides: TGTGCCAGCAAACGAGGTCTGAGAGATAGCAATCAGCCCCAGCATTTT.

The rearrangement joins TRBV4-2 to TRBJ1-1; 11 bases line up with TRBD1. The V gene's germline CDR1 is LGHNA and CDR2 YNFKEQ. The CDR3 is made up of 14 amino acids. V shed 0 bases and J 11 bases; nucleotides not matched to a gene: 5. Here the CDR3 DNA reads TGTGCCAGCAGCCAAGATCGGACAGGGGGCCCGGCTTTCTTT. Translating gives CASSQDRTGGPAFF.

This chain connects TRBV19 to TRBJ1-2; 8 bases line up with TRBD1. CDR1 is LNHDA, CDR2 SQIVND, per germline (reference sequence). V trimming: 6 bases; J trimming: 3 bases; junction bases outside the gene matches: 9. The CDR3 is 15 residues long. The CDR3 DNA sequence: TGTGCCAGTAGCAGGCCCACGACAGGGGACTATGGCTACACCTTC. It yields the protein CASSRPTTGDYGYTF.

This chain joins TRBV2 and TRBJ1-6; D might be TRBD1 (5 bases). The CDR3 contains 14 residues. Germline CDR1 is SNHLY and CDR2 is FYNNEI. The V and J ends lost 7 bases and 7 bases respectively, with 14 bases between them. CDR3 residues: CASTLGADNSPLHF. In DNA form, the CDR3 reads TGTGCCAGCACATTAGGGGCAGACAATTCACCCCTCCACTTT.

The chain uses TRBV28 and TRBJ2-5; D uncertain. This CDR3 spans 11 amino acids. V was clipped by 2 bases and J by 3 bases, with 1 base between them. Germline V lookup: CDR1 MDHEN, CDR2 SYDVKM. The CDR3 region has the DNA TGTGCCAGCAGTTTAAAAGAGACCCAGTACTTC. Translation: CASSLKETQYF.

Here the CDR3 reads CATSRVSSGGPQYF. CDR3 DNA: TGTGCCACCAGCAGAGTTTCTAGCGGGGGACCCCAGTACTTC. This chain uses TRBV15 with TRBJ2-5; 10 nucleotides match TRBD2. The V gene's germline CDR1 is LNHNV and CDR2 YYDKDF (reference sequence). This CDR3 has 14 amino acids. J gave up 9 bases and V 1 base, and 5 bases lay outside the gene matches.

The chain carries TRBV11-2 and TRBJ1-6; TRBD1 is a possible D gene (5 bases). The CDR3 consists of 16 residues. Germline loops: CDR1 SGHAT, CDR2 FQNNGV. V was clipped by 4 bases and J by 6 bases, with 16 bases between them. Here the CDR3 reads CASSYRTVGRNSPLHF. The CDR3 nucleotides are TGTGCCAGCAGCTATAGGACTGTGGGGCGTAATTCACCCCTCCACTTT.

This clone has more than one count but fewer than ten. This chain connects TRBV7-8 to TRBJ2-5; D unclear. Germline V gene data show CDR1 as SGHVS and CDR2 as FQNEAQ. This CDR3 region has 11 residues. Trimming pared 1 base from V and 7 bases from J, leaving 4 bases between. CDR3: CASSLGLTQYF. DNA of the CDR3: TGTGCCAGCAGCTTAGGGTTGACCCAGTACTTC.

In DNA form, the CDR3 reads TGTGCCAGCAGCGTAGCTTTGAGGGGGCAAGGGGGCTACACCTTC. It encodes CASSVALRGQGGYTF. The chain recombines TRBV9 with TRBJ1-2; the match to TRBD1 covers 7 bases. The germline V gene has CDR1 SGDLS and CDR2 YYNGEE. The CDR3 loop spans 15 amino acids. Trimming at V came to 0 bases and at J to 8 bases, leaving 10 bases not matched to a gene.

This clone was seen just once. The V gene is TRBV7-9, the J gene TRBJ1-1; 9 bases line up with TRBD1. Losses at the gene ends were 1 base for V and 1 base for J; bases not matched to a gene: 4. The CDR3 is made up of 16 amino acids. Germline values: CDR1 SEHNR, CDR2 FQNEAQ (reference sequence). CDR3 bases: TGTGCCAGCAGCTTAGGCCCGGACAGGGGGAACACTGAAGCTTTCTTT. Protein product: CASSLGPDRGNTEAFF.

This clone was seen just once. This CDR3 reads CASSLYGYNSPLHF. As DNA, the CDR3 is TGTGCCAGCAGCTTATACGGATATAATTCACCCCTCCACTTT. The chain is built from TRBV7-3 and TRBJ1-6, with D unclear. The V gene's germline CDR1 is SGHTA and CDR2 FQGTGA. Between the trimmed V and J ends, which lost 2 bases and 4 bases, there was a span of 6 bases. The CDR3 has 14 residues.

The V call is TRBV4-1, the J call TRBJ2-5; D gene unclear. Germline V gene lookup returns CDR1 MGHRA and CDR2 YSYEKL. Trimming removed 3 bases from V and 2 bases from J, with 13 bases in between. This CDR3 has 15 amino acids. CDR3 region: CASSQDEGYQETQYF. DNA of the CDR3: TGCGCCAGCAGCCAGGATGAAGGGTATCAAGAGACCCAGTACTTC.

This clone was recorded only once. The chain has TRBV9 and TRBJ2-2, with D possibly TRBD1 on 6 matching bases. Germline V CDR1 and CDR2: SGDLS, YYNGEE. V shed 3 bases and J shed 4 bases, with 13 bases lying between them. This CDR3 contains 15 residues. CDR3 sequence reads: CASSATGSVTGELFF. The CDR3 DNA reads TGTGCCAGCAGCGCCACAGGGAGTGTCACCGGGGAGCTGTTTTTT.

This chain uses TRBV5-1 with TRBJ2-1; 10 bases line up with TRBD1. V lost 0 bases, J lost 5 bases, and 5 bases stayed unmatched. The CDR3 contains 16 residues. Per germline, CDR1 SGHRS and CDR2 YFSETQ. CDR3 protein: CASSLAEGQGHNEQFF. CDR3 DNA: TGCGCCAGCAGCTTGGCCGAGGGACAGGGGCACAATGAGCAGTTCTTC. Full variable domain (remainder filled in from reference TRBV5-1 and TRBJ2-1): KAGVTQTPRYLIKTRGQQVTLSCSPISGHRSVSWYQQTPGQGLQFLFEYFSETQRNKGNFPGRFSGRQFSNSRSEMNVSTLELGDSALYLCASSLAEGQGHNEQFFGPGTRLTVL.

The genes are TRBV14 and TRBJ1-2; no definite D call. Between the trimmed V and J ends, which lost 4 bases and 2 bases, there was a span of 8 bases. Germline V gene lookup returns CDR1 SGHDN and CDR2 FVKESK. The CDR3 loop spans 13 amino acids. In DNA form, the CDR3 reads TGTGCCAGCAGCCCTAGTGTAAACTATGGCTACACCTTC. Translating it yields CASSPSVNYGYTF.

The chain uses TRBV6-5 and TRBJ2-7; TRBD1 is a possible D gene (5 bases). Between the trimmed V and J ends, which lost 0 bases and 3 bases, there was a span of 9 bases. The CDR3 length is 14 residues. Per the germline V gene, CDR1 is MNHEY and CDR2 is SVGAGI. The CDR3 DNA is TGTGCCAGCAGTTACTCAGCCAGGGACTACGAGCAGTACTTC. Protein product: CASSYSARDYEQYF.

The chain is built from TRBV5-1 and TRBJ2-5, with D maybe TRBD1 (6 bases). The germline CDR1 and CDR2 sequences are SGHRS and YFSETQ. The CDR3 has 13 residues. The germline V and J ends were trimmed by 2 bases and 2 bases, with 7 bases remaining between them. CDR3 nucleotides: TGCGCCAGCAGCTTCGACAGGCAAGAGACCCAGTACTTC. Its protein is CASSFDRQETQYF.

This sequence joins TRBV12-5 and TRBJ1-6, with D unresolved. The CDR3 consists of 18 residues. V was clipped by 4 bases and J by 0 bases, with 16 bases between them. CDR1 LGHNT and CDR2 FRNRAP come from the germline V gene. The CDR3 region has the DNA TGTGCTAGTGGTTCCCCCCAAAACGGGAGCTCCTATAATTCACCCCTCCACTTT. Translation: CASGSPQNGSSYNSPLHF.

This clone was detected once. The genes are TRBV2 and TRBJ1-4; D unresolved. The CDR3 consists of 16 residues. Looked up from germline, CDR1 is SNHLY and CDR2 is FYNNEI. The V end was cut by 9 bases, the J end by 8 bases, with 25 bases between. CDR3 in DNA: TGTGCCAGTACCGGGATGGGCACCCTTTCGGGCGAAAAACTGTTTTTT. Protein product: CASTGMGTLSGEKLFF. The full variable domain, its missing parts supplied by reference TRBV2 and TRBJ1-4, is EPEVTQTPSHQVTQMGQEVILRCVPISNHLYFYWYRQILGQKVEFLVSFYNNEISEKSEIFDDQFSVERPDGSNFTLKIRSTKLEDSAMYFCASTGMGTLSGEKLFFGSGTQLSVL.

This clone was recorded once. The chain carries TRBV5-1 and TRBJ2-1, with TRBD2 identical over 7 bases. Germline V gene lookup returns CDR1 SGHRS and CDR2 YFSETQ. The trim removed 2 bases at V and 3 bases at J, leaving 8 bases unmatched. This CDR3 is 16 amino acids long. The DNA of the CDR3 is TGCGCCAGCAGCTTTTGGGGGGAGGGAAACTACAATGAGCAGTTCTTC. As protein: CASSFWGEGNYNEQFF. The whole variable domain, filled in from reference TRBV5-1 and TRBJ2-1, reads KAGVTQTPRYLIKTRGQQVTLSCSPISGHRSVSWYQQTPGQGLQFLFEYFSETQRNKGNFPGRFSGRQFSNSRSEMNVSTLELGDSALYLCASSFWGEGNYNEQFFGPGTRLTVL.

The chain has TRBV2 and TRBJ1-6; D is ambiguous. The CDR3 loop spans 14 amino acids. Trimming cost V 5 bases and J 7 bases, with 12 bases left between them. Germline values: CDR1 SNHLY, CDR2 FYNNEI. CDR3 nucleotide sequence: TGTGCCAGCAGTCCTATACGATCGAATTCACCCCTCCACTTT. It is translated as CASSPIRSNSPLHF. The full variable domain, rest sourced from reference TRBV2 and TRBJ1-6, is EPEVTQTPSHQVTQMGQEVILRCVPISNHLYFYWYRQILGQKVEFLVSFYNNEISEKSEIFDDQFSVERPDGSNFTLKIRSTKLEDSAMYFCASSPIRSNSPLHFGNGTRLTVT.

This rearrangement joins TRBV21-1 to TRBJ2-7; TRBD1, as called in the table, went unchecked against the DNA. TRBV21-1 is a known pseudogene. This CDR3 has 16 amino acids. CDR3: CASSTHRDRYSYEQYF. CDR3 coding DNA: TGTGCCAGCAGCACGCACCGGGACAGGTACTCCTACGAGCAGTACTTC.

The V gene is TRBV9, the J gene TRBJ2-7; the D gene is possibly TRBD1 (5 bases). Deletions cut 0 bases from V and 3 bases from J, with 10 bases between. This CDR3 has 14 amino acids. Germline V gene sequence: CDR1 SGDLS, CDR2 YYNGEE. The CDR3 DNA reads TGTGCCAGCAGCGTAGAGGACATGAACTACGAGCAGTACTTC. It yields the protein CASSVEDMNYEQYF.

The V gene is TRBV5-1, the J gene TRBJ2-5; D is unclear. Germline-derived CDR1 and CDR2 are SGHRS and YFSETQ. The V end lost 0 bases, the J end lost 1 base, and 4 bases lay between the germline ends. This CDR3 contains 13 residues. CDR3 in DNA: TGCGCCAGCAGCTTGGAGTTCCAAGAGACCCAGTACTTC. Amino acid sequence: CASSLEFQETQYF.